This entry lists 17 T cell receptor beta chains sequenced from one sample in a study of blood T cell repertoires in COVID-19. Using immunoSEQ multiplex PCR, the repertoire was profiled, and TCRdb retains in-frame clones only, with some absent. The table includes around 300,000 clones, about nine tenths detected once. The sequencing input was PBMCs or T cells enriched from blood (not recorded which). These receptors originate from a woman aged 55-69 years who had recovered from COVID-19.

The rearrangement uses TRBV12-5 and TRBJ1-5, with 9 bases matching TRBD1. Germline-derived CDR1 and CDR2 are LGHNT and FRNRAP. CDR3 length: 18 residues. The J segment lost 0 bases and the V segment lost 0 bases, leaving 6 bases of the junction unmatched. In DNA, the CDR3 is TGTGCTAGTGGTTTGGTACGGGACAGGGTCTATAGCAATCAGCCCCAGCATTTT. Protein: CASGLVRDRVYSNQPQHF.

V gene TRBV3-1 (or the pseudogene TRBV3-2) combines with J gene TRBJ1-2, with D hard to call. The CDR3 loop spans 12 amino acids. The germline V and J ends were trimmed by 2 bases and 5 bases, with 6 bases remaining between them. Germline V gene sequence: CDR1 LGHDT, CDR2 YNNKEL (reference sequence). The CDR3 DNA follows: TGTGCCAGCAGCCAAATTAGTTATGGCTACACCTTC. Protein product: CASSQISYGYTF.

Of note for this clone: A junction end diverges from the germline sequence, so it may reflect a read error. The rearrangement uses TRBV28 and TRBJ1-4, with 8 nucleotides matching TRBD1. The CDR3 sequence is 12 residues long. CDR1 is MDHEN and CDR2 is SYDVKM in the germline V gene. Written as DNA, the CDR3 is TGTGCCAGCAGTTCCTCAGGGGGCGGTGTAGGTTTT. It codes for CASSSSGGGVGF.

The chain recombines TRBV7-9 with TRBJ2-5; 13 bases map to TRBD2. The CDR3 runs to 17 residues. V lost 5 bases and J lost 2; bases outside the gene matches: 8. From germline, CDR1 is SEHNR and CDR2 FQNEAQ (reference sequence). The CDR3, as DNA: TGTGCCAGCAGCCGAGGGGCGACTAGCGGGGGGCAAGAGACCCAGTACTTC. Its protein is CASSRGATSGGQETQYF.

The chain has TRBV5-1 and TRBJ1-1; tentative D call: TRBD1 (5 bases). Trimming left V 0 bases short and J 1 base short, with 10 bases between. This CDR3 is 15 amino acids long. Germline CDR1 is SGHRS and CDR2 is YFSETQ. CDR3 bases: TGCGCCAGCAGCTTGGCATGGCAGGGGAACACTGAAGCTTTCTTT. It encodes CASSLAWQGNTEAFF. The entire variable domain, with the rest obtained from reference TRBV5-1 and TRBJ1-1, is as follows: KAGVTQTPRYLIKTRGQQVTLSCSPISGHRSVSWYQQTPGQGLQFLFEYFSETQRNKGNFPGRFSGRQFSNSRSEMNVSTLELGDSALYLCASSLAWQGNTEAFFGQGTRLTVV.

The J gene is TRBJ2-1, the V gene TRBV11-2; D possibly corresponds to TRBD2 (6 bases). The CDR3 covers 15 residues. CDR1 and CDR2 from the germline V gene are SGHAT and FQNNGV. Trimming left V 2 bases short and J 4 bases short, with 12 bases between. CDR3 in amino acids: CASSLRGGNYNEQFF. CDR3 in DNA: TGTGCCAGCAGCTTACGGGGCGGGAATTACAATGAGCAGTTCTTC.

The chain employs TRBV27 and TRBJ1-4; D call uncertain. The CDR3 runs to 15 residues. CDR1 and CDR2 (germline): MNHEY, SMNVEV (reference sequence). Trimming took 6 bases from V and 0 from J, leaving 11 bases between them. CDR3 protein: CASSRRGATNEKLFF. Here the CDR3 DNA reads TGTGCCAGCAGCCGCCGCGGGGCAACTAATGAAAAACTGTTTTTT.

The chain uses TRBV28 and TRBJ2-2; perhaps TRBD1 as D (5 bases). V was pared by 4 bases and J by 0 bases, with 12 bases between. The CDR3 length is 16 residues. From germline, CDR1 is MDHEN and CDR2 SYDVKM. CDR3 sequence: CASSSPGSPNTGELFF. In DNA, the CDR3 is TGTGCCAGCAGTTCGCCAGGGTCTCCGAACACCGGGGAGCTGTTTTTT. The whole variable domain, remainder taken from reference TRBV28 and TRBJ2-2, is DVKVTQSSRYLVKRTGEKVFLECVQDMDHENMFWYRQDPGLGLRLIYFSYDVKMKEKGDIPEGYSVSREKKERFSLILESASTNQTSMYLCASSSPGSPNTGELFFGEGSRLTVL.

The rearrangement joins TRBV6-5 to TRBJ1-3, with D perhaps TRBD1 (5 bases). The CDR3 extends over 14 amino acids. V lost 6 bases, J lost 2 bases, and 11 bases lay in between. Germline CDR1 and CDR2: MNHEY and SVGAGI. DNA of the CDR3: TGTGCCAGCAGGAGGGGAGGAACTGGAAACACCATATATTTT. Its translation is CASRRGGTGNTIYF.

The V and J genes are TRBV18 and TRBJ2-6; 7 positions match TRBD1. Germline V CDR1 and CDR2: KGHSH, LQKENI. The CDR3 length is 17 residues. V trimming: 6 bases; J trimming: 2 bases; junction bases outside the gene matches: 10. DNA of the CDR3: TGTGCCAGCTCGCCGACTTCCACAGGGGCTGGGGCCAACGTCCTGACTTTC. Translated: CASSPTSTGAGANVLTF.

The CDR3 nucleotides read TGTGCCAGCAGACCTACTGGGACTCAAGGAGCTTTCTTT. Translating gives CASRPTGTQGAFF. The chain uses TRBV6-6 and TRBJ1-1; weak D call: TRBD1 (5 bases). Trimming took 6 bases from V and 10 from J, leaving 18 bases between them. CDR1 MNHNY and CDR2 SVGAGI come from the germline V gene (reference sequence). CDR3 length: 13 amino acids.

This chain connects TRBV9 to TRBJ1-5, with a tentative D call TRBD1 (6 bases). The germline gives CDR1 SGDLS, CDR2 YYNGEE. The V and J ends lost 0 bases and 1 base respectively, with 8 bases between them. The CDR3 runs to 15 residues. CDR3 coding DNA: TGTGCCAGCAGCGTAGGGGGGCGAAGCAATCAGCCCCAGCATTTT. Translation: CASSVGGRSNQPQHF. The full variable domain, with the rest looked up from reference TRBV9 and TRBJ1-5, is DSGVTQTPKHLITATGQRVTLRCSPRSGDLSVYWYQQSLDQGLQFLIQYYNGEERAKGNILERFSAQQFPDLHSELNLSSLELGDSALYFCASSVGGRSNQPQHFGDGTRLSIL.

The chain recombines TRBV5-4 with TRBJ1-6; 8 bases match TRBD1. With V trimmed by 1 base and J by 7 bases, 4 bases remained unmatched. Germline values: CDR1 SGHNT, CDR2 YYREEE (reference sequence). This CDR3 comprises 15 residues. The CDR3 DNA sequence: TGTGCCAGCAGCTTGACCGGACAGGGAAATTCACCCCTCCACTTT. Amino acid sequence: CASSLTGQGNSPLHF.

The chain has TRBV28 and TRBJ2-7; no definite D call. Germline lookup yields CDR1 MDHEN and CDR2 SYDVKM. The CDR3 is 15 amino acids. Trimming removed 6 bases from V and 0 bases from J, with 15 bases in between. The CDR3 DNA sequence: TGTGCCAGCAGGATGCACAGCTCCAGCTCCTACGAGCAGTACTTC. As protein: CASRMHSSSSYEQYF. Using reference TRBV28 and TRBJ2-7 for the parts outside the CDR3, the full variable domain is DVKVTQSSRYLVKRTGEKVFLECVQDMDHENMFWYRQDPGLGLRLIYFSYDVKMKEKGDIPEGYSVSREKKERFSLILESASTNQTSMYLCASRMHSSSSYEQYFGPGTRLTVT.

The chain recombines TRBV6-5 with TRBJ1-1, with D hard to call. Germline-derived CDR1 and CDR2 are MNHEY and SVGAGI. There are 13 residues in the CDR3. Deletions cut 6 bases from V and 1 base from J, with 9 bases between. The chain's CDR3 is CASSKTRNTEAFF. The CDR3 DNA reads as TGTGCCAGCAGCAAGACAAGGAACACTGAAGCTTTCTTT.

The chain recombines TRBV9 with TRBJ2-3, with D maybe TRBD1 (5 bases). The CDR3 consists of 14 residues. Trimming removed 5 bases from V and 2 bases from J, with 12 bases in between. Germline CDR1 is SGDLS and CDR2 is YYNGEE. The CDR3 is CASSRSGLTDTQYF. Written as DNA, the CDR3 is TGTGCCAGCAGTAGATCAGGGCTCACAGATACGCAGTATTTT.

This rearrangement joins TRBV28 to TRBJ1-2, with D perhaps TRBD1 (5 bases). This CDR3 has 14 amino acids. Germline V lookup: CDR1 MDHEN, CDR2 SYDVKM. Trimming shortened V by 11 bases and J by 0 bases, and 16 bases separated the two germline ends. The CDR3 reads CAATSTDANYGYTF. DNA for the CDR3: TGTGCCGCTACCTCGACAGACGCTAACTATGGCTACACCTTC.